This T cell receptor (beta chain) was obtained from a study of blood T cell repertoires in COVID-19. Trimming took 0 bases from V and 6 from J, leaving 17 bases between them. Germline-derived CDR1 and CDR2 are LGHDT and YNNKEL (reference sequence). This CDR3 spans 16 amino acids. The protocol was immunoSEQ multiplex PCR, while the TCRdb copy is restricted to in-frame clones and leaves out a portion. The sample lists some 200,000 clones, about 89% seen once, with 4.5% to 5.5% in the top ten. The rearrangement uses TRBV3-1 (or the pseudogene TRBV3-2) and TRBJ1-1, with D unresolved. This TCR was recovered from a woman aged 40 to 50 with acute or convalescent COVID-19. The sequenced material came from peripheral blood. CDR3 residues: CASSQDRGKRAAEAFF. CDR3 nucleotides: TGTGCCAGCAGCCAAGATAGAGGGAAGCGGGCGGCTGAAGCTTTCTTT.